This T cell receptor (beta chain) was sequenced for a study of cytomegalovirus exposure and HLA in healthy donors. Study-wide points: The authors later found TCR association rates varying by HLA locus, with DRB1 most and HLA-C fewest. Some TCR beta chains (roughly 150 of them) were listed as cytomegalovirus-associated. The majority of CMV-associated TCR beta chains were reported as apparently HLA-restricted in a later analysis. The presence/absence work took it that sequencing depth was about the same across donors.

PCR employed 60 Vbeta and 13 Jbeta primers. Clones were sequenced by immunoSEQ multiplex PCR, and TCRdb holds only the in-frame ones, with some missing. The sample shows 150,000 to 200,000 clones, 68% of them seen only once. This CDR3 is built from 16 residues. The V segment lost 4 bases and the J segment 5 bases; nucleotides outside the gene matches: 10. Germline loops: CDR1 SGHRS, CDR2 YFSETQ. Note on this clone: Its target is not known.

The sequenced sample was PBMCs. The gene calls are TRBV5-1 and TRBJ2-1; TRBD1 aligns across 9 bases. The source is a man aged 50-60 years in good health and CMV-seronegative. CDR3: CASSPPDRGLNNEQFF. CDR3 coding DNA: TGCGCCAGCAGCCCCCCCGACAGGGGGTTGAACAATGAGCAGTTCTTC.